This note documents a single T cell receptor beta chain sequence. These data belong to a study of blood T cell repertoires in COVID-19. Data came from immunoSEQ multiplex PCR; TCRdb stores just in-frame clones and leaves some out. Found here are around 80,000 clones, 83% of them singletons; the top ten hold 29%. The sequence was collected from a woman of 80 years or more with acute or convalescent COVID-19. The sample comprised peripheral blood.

CDR3 in amino acids: CASSQGQGDTEAFF. The CDR3 DNA sequence: TGTGCCAGCAGCCAAGGTCAGGGGGACACTGAAGCTTTCTTT. This chain joins TRBV4-2 and TRBJ1-1; the match to TRBD1 covers 7 bases. Germline-derived CDR1 and CDR2 are LGHNA and YNFKEQ. Trimming cost V 1 base and J 3 bases; bases outside gene matches: 2. The CDR3 is 14 residues long.